This T cell receptor beta chain is drawn from a study of cytomegalovirus exposure and HLA in healthy donors (dated by TCRdb to between 2016 and 2019). Regarding the research as a whole: In an earlier analysis of approximately 500 of the donors, approximately 260 Gb of sequence data and 100 million or so unique TCR beta sequences from roughly 190 million T cells were reported. About five DR-DQ haplotypes were handled as single units for association and clustering because linkage in the cohort was strong. The study aimed to test whether cataloging public T cell receptors could reveal signatures of past pathogen exposure. An earlier analysis of about 600 of the donors used high-throughput TCR beta sequencing to judge whether each TCR beta V gene segment behaved as functional or pseudogenic. Around 320 gigabases of sequencing data and tens of millions of unique TCR sequences were included in an early release covering roughly 600 HLA-typed donors. Genome-wide SNP genotypes for about 60% of the roughly 670 donors were used in a later genetic analysis, which treated that subset as a discovery cohort. Of the approximately 400 genotyped donors, 70% to 90% were placed in the genetic ancestry cluster associated with self-reported Caucasian donors. The number of donors typed differed by locus, with roughly 620-640 for A, B, C, DRB1 and DQB1, around 560 for DQA1, 606 for DPA1, and some 470 for DPB1. Alongside the repertoire data, information on donor age, sex, ethnicity and CMV serostatus was compiled. Across roughly 420 genotyped donors of the cohort, an average of approximately 200,000 unique TCR beta nucleotide sequences per donor were sequenced, and 15% to 20% of those sequences were non-productive. Besides the first cohort of around 700 subjects, a separate validation cohort made up of over 95 different subjects was used. High-throughput TCR immunosequencing, statistical association of individual TCRs with disease status, and machine learning were combined to predict cytomegalovirus infection status. Class I and class II HLA loci were covered by the typing at four-digit resolution. In the later analysis, no new phenotypic data were used to find candidate immune exposures; instead, reliance was placed on TCR beta sequences and their occurrence across donors. In a later analysis, previously published TCR beta repertoires from roughly 710 donors were re-analyzed and high-resolution HLA genotyping was added so that TCR occurrence patterns could be studied. All discovery cohort repertoires had been generated on a single sequencing platform. The T cell repertoires of some 700 subjects were profiled by immunosequencing and related to cytomegalovirus serostatus.

Study-wide conclusions, independent of this receptor: Most CMV-associated TCR beta chains appeared to be HLA-restricted in a later analysis, and the HLA associations seemed to be driven largely by CMV exposure. The 87-base-pair reads could not distinguish some IMGT-functional V segments, including TRBV6-2 and TRBV6-3, so those segments were excluded. Cytomegalovirus status was reported to be diagnosed by the classifier with high specificity and sensitivity in both the original and validation cohorts. The sequencing pipeline was judged likely to have produced a cluster of highly shared sequence variants as a technical artifact. While some public TCRs were present in many individuals, most TCR sequences turned up only very rarely across donors. According to a later analysis, parvovirus B19, influenza, CMV and Epstein-Barr virus appeared linked to several top co-occurrence clusters. Compared with the approximately 720-donor mean, donors in an Asian-associated ancestry cluster had fewer N-insertions in productive TCRs, according to a later genetic analysis. In the study, approximately 160 TCR beta chains were listed as associated with cytomegalovirus. Because some donors lacked HLA typing at each locus, the association tests relied only on the typed subset. Linkage disequilibrium might explain the correlated functional status among segregating V segments, but an unknown experimental factor could not be ruled out. When HLA alleles, especially DR and DQ, strongly co-occurred, attributing TCR associations to individual alleles was difficult. A later genetic analysis associated a missense DCLRE1C variant with V-gene and J-gene trimming of TCR beta chains, and an independent cohort replicated the association. Because counts were too low, approximately 18 rarely observed V segments, including chromosome 9 orphons, were excluded from the earlier analysis of 587 of the donors. In vitro tests confirmed that a few of the cytomegalovirus-associated TCR beta chains recognize cytomegalovirus antigens. CMV serostatus was the only immune exposure information available for the cohort. A later analysis associated 16,951 TCR beta sequences with specific HLA alleles at a false discovery rate of 0.05. This cohort had only TCR beta chains sequenced, and the lack of alpha or paired-chain data limited which features could be detected. Roughly uniform sequencing depth across donors was assumed in presence/absence analyses, although this assumption may not hold. Broadly in line with IMGT annotations, most TCR beta V segments showed up in productive rearrangements about 87% or about 30% of the time in an earlier analysis of several hundred of the donors. Compared with equally common non-associated chains, HLA-associated TCR beta chains in a later analysis were more clonally expanded and had lower generation probabilities. A further reported finding was that TCR beta sequences accurately predicted the HLA-A and HLA-B alleles for most subjects in the first cohort. In a later analysis, the rate of TCR association differed among HLA loci, with DRB1 alleles having the most associated TCRs and HLA-C alleles having the fewest. The authors suggested that the approach could potentially be extended to other disease states and immunological phenotypes.

From its cysteine to its phenylalanine, the CDR3 spans 12 amino acids. Only CDR3 DNA remains: 36 bases, in frame from the first base. According to the germline V gene, CDR1 reads MGHDK and CDR2 reads SYGVNS. Relative to germline, V is 8 bases shorter and J is 2 bases shorter, with 9 bases between their ends. The cohort was made up of approximately 670 healthy bone marrow donors. At the time of sampling, every cohort member was nominally healthy, though immune exposures that went unrecorded were likely present. The donor tested CMV seronegative and was one of the 352 seronegative cohort members. A peripheral blood sample was collected from each donor, and TCR beta sequencing was performed on peripheral blood mononuclear cells. Genomic DNA extraction from the blood cell samples was performed with the Qiagen DNeasy Blood Extraction Kit. The receptor library was made with the immunoSEQ multiplex PCR assay. A mixture of 60 forward primers for TCR Vbeta segments and 13 reverse primers for TCR Jbeta segments was used in the multiplex PCR. The CDR3 region of rearranged TCR beta genes was amplified from genomic DNA by a multiplex PCR assay. Amplified TCR beta libraries were sequenced as 87-base-pair reads on the Illumina HiSeq System. From the authors' description of their analysis: In a later analysis, 80 million or so unique TCR beta chains were counted across the 650 to 750 repertoires, and around 10 million of these chains were shared by at least two donors. To remove PCR and sequencing errors, raw reads were error-corrected and collapsed into unique sequences using a nearest-neighbor algorithm that merged closely related sequences. V, D and J gene segments were assigned by aligning CDR3 sequences to IMGT reference sequences. Each retained sequence needed at least a six-nucleotide match to both a V gene segment and a J gene segment. Rearrangements were called productive when the CDR3 lacked stop codons and stayed in frame with V and J; all others were non-productive. CDR3 was defined by IMGT convention, running from the second conserved V-encoded cysteine to the conserved J-encoded phenylalanine. Sequences without an unambiguous match to a single V gene segment were excluded from the earlier analysis of approximately 600 of the donors. In an earlier analysis of 587 of the donors, V segments were called functional above 56.7% productive rearrangements and were called segregating when the between-donor standard deviation exceeded 5%. A statistical classification framework was built for diagnosing cytomegalovirus status from the catalog of TCR beta chain sequences. V and J gene assignment, in a later analysis, came from comparing TCR nucleotide sequences with IMGT/GENE-DB human TR gene sequences. Using the TCRdist pipeline, a later analysis assigned CDR3 sequences along with most-parsimonious VDJ recombination scenarios. In a later analysis, each TCR beta chain was defined by its CDR3 amino acid sequence together with its V-gene family, and reads lacking a unique V-gene family were excluded. A later analysis removed nearly 600 highly shared, low-generation-probability nucleotide sequences to deal with suspected cross-contamination and a sequencing artifact. For each public chain, a later analysis derived a clonal expansion index from normalized ranks of inferred template counts within each repertoire. A later analysis computed generation probabilities with a VDJ recombination model fitted to out-of-frame rearrangements, and checked the results against IGoR. In a later analysis, TCR-TCR, TCR-HLA and TCR-CMV co-occurrence was scored with hypergeometric tests, and a repertoire-size bias correction was applied to TCR pairs. To estimate false discovery rates, a later analysis permuted the HLA or CMV assignments 20 times. In a later analysis, co-occurring TCRs were grouped with DBSCAN, and TCRdist sequence similarity was added when clustering was performed within HLA-allele-positive subsets. For co-occurrence clustering, repertoires with fewer than 30,000 or more than 120,000 public chains were excluded, along with four to six repertoires with anomalous nucleotide sharing. TCRdb obtained this table from immuneACCESS and retained in-frame rearrangements with V and J assigned. These tables miss some clones; where compared with another copy, unresolved V genes account for less than half of the shortfall, and the remainder is unexplained. That table supplies the V and J calls and clone size; D and trimming were determined from the DNA. The sample table lists around 140,000 clones, approximately 64% of them with a count of one. Together, the top ten hold 2.4% of the sample.

About this clone itself: The antigen this receptor binds is unknown. Base-call qualities are not available, and no considerably larger clone is one nucleotide away.

Specimen: PBMCs. Recombination connected TRBV25-1 to TRBJ1-2; matching of 5 bases hints at TRBD1 as the D gene. The receptor was isolated from a woman between 40 and 55 years old in good health and CMV-seronegative. The nucleotide sequence reads as follows: TGTGCCAGCTCGGAGGGGAACTATGGCTACACCTTC. Translation gives CASSEGNYGYTF.